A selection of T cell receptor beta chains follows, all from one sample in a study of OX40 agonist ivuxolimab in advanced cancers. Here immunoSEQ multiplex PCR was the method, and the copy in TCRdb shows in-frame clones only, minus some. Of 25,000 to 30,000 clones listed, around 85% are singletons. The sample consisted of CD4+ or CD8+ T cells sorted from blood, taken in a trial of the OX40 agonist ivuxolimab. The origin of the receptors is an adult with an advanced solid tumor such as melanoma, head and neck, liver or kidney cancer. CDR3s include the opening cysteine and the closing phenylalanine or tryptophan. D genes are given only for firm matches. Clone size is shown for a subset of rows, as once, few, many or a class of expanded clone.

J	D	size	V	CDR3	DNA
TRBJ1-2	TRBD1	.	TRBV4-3	CASSQDREQGSGGYTF	TGCGCCAGCAGCCAAGATAGGGAACAGGGGTCGGGTGGCTACACCTTC
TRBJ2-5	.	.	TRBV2	CASSEGRDLQETQYF	TGTGCCAGCAGTGAAGGTCGGGACCTCCAAGAGACCCAGTACTTC
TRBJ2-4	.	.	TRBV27	CASGRLAKNIQYF	TGTGCCAGCGGGAGGTTAGCCAAAAACATTCAGTACTTC
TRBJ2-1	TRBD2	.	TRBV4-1	CASSHHLAGGSNEQFF	TGCGCCAGCAGCCACCATCTAGCGGGGGGCAGCAATGAGCAGTTCTTC
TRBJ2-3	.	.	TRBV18	CASSPEEPTQYF	TGTGCCAGCTCACCCGAAGAGCCCACGCAGTATTTT
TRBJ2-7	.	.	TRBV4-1	CASSQVGYSYEQYF	TGCGCCAGCAGCCAAGTTGGCTACTCCTACGAGCAGTACTTC
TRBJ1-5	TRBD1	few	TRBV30	CACGQDNQPQHF	TGTGCCTGCGGACAGGACAATCAGCCCCAGCATTTT
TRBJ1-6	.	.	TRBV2	CASGYNSPLHF	TGTGCCAGCGGTTATAATTCACCCCTCCACTTT
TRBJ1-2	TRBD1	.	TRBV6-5	CASSYTGTDLNYGYTF	TGTGCCAGCAGTTACACCGGGACAGACTTAAACTATGGCTACACCTTC
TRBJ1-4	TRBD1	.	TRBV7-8	CASSFSDRWESTNEKLFF	TGTGCCAGCAGTTTTTCGGACAGGTGGGAGTCAACTAATGAAAAACTGTTTTTT
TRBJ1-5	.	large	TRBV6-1	CASSEARWGVNQPQHF	TGTGCCAGCAGTGAAGCGCGGTGGGGAGTCAATCAGCCCCAGCATTTT
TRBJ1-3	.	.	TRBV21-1	CASSKSGGASGNTIYF	TGTGCCAGCAGCAAATCAGGGGGGGCGAGTGGAAACACCATATATTTT
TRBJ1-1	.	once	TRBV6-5	CATTGREVATEAFF	TGTGCCACCACCGGCCGGGAGGTAGCGACTGAAGCTTTCTTT
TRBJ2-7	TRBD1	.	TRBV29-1	CSVLTGGSYEQYF	TGCAGCGTTTTGACAGGGGGCTCCTACGAGCAGTACTTC
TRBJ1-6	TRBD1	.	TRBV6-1	CASRTGTSLHF	TGTGCCAGCAGGACAGGGACATCCCTCCACTTT
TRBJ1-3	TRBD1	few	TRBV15	CATSTPTGHSGNTIYF	TGTGCCACCAGCACCCCGACAGGGCACTCTGGAAACACCATATATTTT
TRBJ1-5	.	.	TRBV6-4	CASSDSAGNNQPQHF	TGTGCCAGCAGTGACTCGGCGGGAAATAACCAGCCCCAGCATTTT